This T cell receptor (beta chain) emerged from a study of T-cell memory formation after mild COVID-19. Points from the study as a whole: Among CD4+ contracting clones, most were CM and EM, and CD8+ ones EMRA. Balance between CD4 and CD8 was seen in clones contracting day 15 to 85, and a CD4+ lean was seen in later expanders. The authors left the SARS-CoV-2 specificity of second-wave clones peaking on day 37 unconfirmed.

It was 5'RACE with constant-segment primers that produced the TCR alpha and TCR beta cDNA libraries, which carried sample barcodes and UMIs. TCRdb analysed the 5' RACE reads with MiXCR anew, one entry per CDR3 protein. The sample contains roughly 180,000 distinct CDR3 sequences, 18% of which appear only once. This clonotype was counted a few times. Its matching antigen is unknown. Sequences were obtained from PBMCs or a T cell subset sorted from them (not recorded which). This sequence was found in a man between 18 and 35 years old who had mild COVID-19 (a few samples of this study predate the infection). Cell type and time point are not known.

CDR3 sequence (DNA): TGTGCCAGCAGTTACGACAGTAGCTCACATCAGCCCCAGCATTTT. As protein: CASSYDSSSHQPQHF. The chain employs TRBV6-5 and TRBJ1-5, with D perhaps TRBD1 (5 bases). Germline CDR1 MNHEY, CDR2 SVGAGI. This CDR3 comprises 15 residues. V lost 2 bases, J lost 5 bases, and 13 bases lay in between.